A selection of T cell receptor beta chains follows, all from one sample in a study. TCRdb independently ran MiXCR on the RT-PCR reads; one entry per CDR3 protein. Found here are hundreds of thousands of distinct CDR3 sequences, 12% to 15% of them singletons; the top ten hold 3% to 4.5%. The specimen sequenced was memory CD4+ T cells from blood. The origin of the receptors is a female donor in good health, serving as a healthy control. Both conserved end residues are part of each CDR3. Each record gives: J gene, V gene, clone size, D gene, CDR3 DNA, CDR3 protein. A D gene is named only where the DNA matches it firmly. Some rows have no size entry. The others give once, few or many, or a class for an expanded clone.

>TRBJ2-3|TRBV10-1|few|TRBD2
TGCGCCAGCAGTGAGGGACTAGCGGGAAGGGATACGCAGTATTTT
CASSEGLAGRDTQYF
>TRBJ1-1|TRBV20-1|.|.
TGCAGTGCTAGAGATCCTTGGGGGACATCTGAAGCTTTCTTT
CSARDPWGTSEAFF
>TRBJ1-2|TRBV5-4|few|.
TGTGCCAGCAGCTTGGCAAGACAGCTTAACTATGGCTACACCTTC
CASSLARQLNYGYTF
>TRBJ1-3|TRBV30|.|.
TGTGCCTGGAGCCGGGGGGTCGGTTCTGGAAACACCATATATTTT
CAWSRGVGSGNTIYF
>TRBJ2-3|TRBV28|few|.
TGTGCCAGCAGTTCCGACGCGGAGGGAGATACGCAGTATTTT
CASSSDAEGDTQYF
>TRBJ2-1|TRBV29-1|few|.
TGCAGCGTTGCTCCTAGAGTGAATGAGCAGTTCTTC
CSVAPRVNEQFF
>TRBJ2-7|TRBV7-2|.|TRBD2
TGTGCCAGCAGCTTAGCTTGGACTAGCGGGAGTGAATACGAGCAGTACTTC
CASSLAWTSGSEYEQYF
>TRBJ2-7|TRBV30|many|.
TGTGCCTGGAGGTCCAGGGACAAGGGCTACGAGCAGTACTTC
CAWRSRDKGYEQYF
>TRBJ1-5|TRBV20-1|.|TRBD1
TGCAGTGCTAGAGAGGGGACAGGGGAACAGCCCCAGCATTTT
CSAREGTGEQPQHF
>TRBJ2-5|TRBV5-5|many|.
TGTGCCACCACCCCCGGGACTCCTCTCGAGACCCAGTACTTC
CATTPGTPLETQYF
>TRBJ2-5|TRBV5-4|few|TRBD2
TGTGCCAGCAGCAGAAGAAGAGGGACTAGCGGAGAGACCCAGTACTTC
CASSRRRGTSGETQYF
>TRBJ2-1|TRBV5-1|.|TRBD1
TGCGCCAGCAGCGCCGCTGACAGGGGATTTTACAATGAGCAGTTCTTC
CASSAADRGFYNEQFF
>TRBJ2-7|TRBV11-2|few|.
TGTGCCAGCAGCACCAGGCCGGTGGACGAGCAGTACTTC
CASSTRPVDEQYF
>TRBJ2-1|TRBV20-1|.|TRBD2
TGCAGTGCTAGAGTCTCTGGGAGGGCGGCCTACAATGAGCAGTTCTTC
CSARVSGRAAYNEQFF
>TRBJ1-6|TRBV30|many|.
TGTGCCTGGAGTGCGAATTCACCCCTCCACTTT
CAWSANSPLHF
>TRBJ2-5|TRBV4-1|many|.
TGCGCCAGCAGCCAAGAGAGGGGTCAAGAGACCCAGTACTTC
CASSQERGQETQYF
>TRBJ2-5|TRBV30|few|TRBD2
TGTGCCTGGAGTGTCCTAGCGGGAGTTGGAACCCAGTACTTC
CAWSVLAGVGTQYF
>TRBJ1-1|TRBV7-2|many|TRBD1
TGTGCCAGCAGCTTCCGAGGGGGCGCGAACACTGAAGCTTTCTTT
CASSFRGGANTEAFF
>TRBJ1-3|TRBV5-1|few|.
TGCGCCAGCAGAGACGCTACTGGAAACACCATATATTTT
CASRDATGNTIYF
>TRBJ2-1|TRBV24-1|few|TRBD1
TGTGCCACCAGTGTTGTAACAGGGGGTAGGAATGAGCAGTTCTTC
CATSVVTGGRNEQFF
>TRBJ1-2|TRBV5-4|.|.
TGTGCCAGCAGCTACCGGGACGCCTATGGCTACACCTTC
CASSYRDAYGYTF
>TRBJ1-2|TRBV7-9|.|TRBD1
TGTGCCAGCAGCTTAGGGGCCTCACAGGGGGATGGCTACACCTTC
CASSLGASQGDGYTF
>TRBJ1-4|TRBV5-1|few|TRBD1
TGCGCCAGCAGCCCGGAAGGACGGACAGGGTCTAATGAAAAACTGTTTTTT
CASSPEGRTGSNEKLFF
>TRBJ2-7|TRBV4-3|many|TRBD1
TGCGCCAGCAGCCAAGGGGACAGGGGATACGAGCAGTACTTC
CASSQGDRGYEQYF
>TRBJ1-6|TRBV2|.|.
TGTGCCAGCAGCACCGGCGTCAATTCACCCCTCCACTTT
CASSTGVNSPLHF
>TRBJ1-2|TRBV29-1|many|TRBD1
TGCAGCGTCCAGACTTCCGGGACAGGGACCTACACCTTC
CSVQTSGTGTYTF
>TRBJ1-3|TRBV29-1|many|TRBD1
TGCAGCGTAGGACAGGGCCCAGAAAACACCATATATTTT
CSVGQGPENTIYF
>TRBJ2-1|TRBV2|few|.
TGTGCCAGCAGTCTCGAGGGGCCCGGTGAGCAGTTCTTC
CASSLEGPGEQFF
>TRBJ2-7|TRBV7-2|few|.
TGTGCCAGTGGGGTCCAGGGGGGCCCCTACGAGCAGTACTTC
CASGVQGGPYEQYF
>TRBJ2-2|TRBV20-1|.|.
TGCAGTGCTGCACGGGACCCGGGAGTATCCGGGGAGCTGTTTTTT
CSAARDPGVSGELFF
>TRBJ2-3|TRBV20-1|few|.
TGCAGTGCTAGGTCCGGGGACATTAGCACAGATACGCAGTATTTT
CSARSGDISTDTQYF
>TRBJ2-1|TRBV4-1|few|.
TGCGCCAGCAGAACCTCTAGCGTCTCCTACAATGAGCAGTTCTTC
CASRTSSVSYNEQFF
>TRBJ2-1|TRBV6-2/TRBV6-3|few|.
TGTGCCAGCAGTCGGGACACTTACAATGAGCAGTTCTTC
CASSRDTYNEQFF
>TRBJ1-5|TRBV12-3/TRBV12-4|.|.
TGTGCCAGCAGTTTATGGGGGGTAAGCAATCAGCCCCAGCATTTT
CASSLWGVSNQPQHF
>TRBJ2-7|TRBV5-6|few|.
TGTGCCAGCAGCTTGGATTCTAGAAGCGAGCAGTACTTC
CASSLDSRSEQYF